This T cell receptor (beta chain) was obtained from a study of CXCR3-negative and CXCR3-positive naive CD8 T cells. Notes on the study in general: TRB CDR3s of CXCR3-positive naive cells were more hydrophobic than those of CXCR3-negative naive cells. Naive CXCR3-positive and CXCR3-negative cells shared similar TRBV-TRBJ usage, unlike memory cells.

The authors made the TRB cDNA libraries by 5' RACE using UMI labels. TCRdb reprocessed the 5' RACE reads, with one entry per CDR3 protein and no DNA. The data include about 150,000 distinct CDR3 sequences; the top ten clones carry under 0.35%. Comment on this clonotype: Its cognate antigen is unknown.

This CDR3 has 15 amino acids. Germline CDR1 and CDR2: SGHRS and YFSETQ. Sequencing was done on a sample of naive CXCR3+ CD8+ T cells from blood. The subset denotes: CD45RO-CCR7+CD27+CD95- naive CD8+ T cells expressing CXCR3 (TNR3+). The V and J genes are TRBV5-1 and TRBJ2-7; TCRdb calls TRBD1, which cannot be checked without DNA. This clonotype was obtained from a human donor in good health. Some clones in this sample may be carry-over from other donors' samples. The chain's CDR3 is CASSLVPSPLYEQYF.